The 29 T cell receptor beta chains in this list originate from one sample, sequenced in a study of blood T cell repertoires in COVID-19. Clones were read by immunoSEQ multiplex PCR, and TCRdb kept only the in-frame ones, dropping some. The sample shows about 180,000 clones, roughly 88% of them seen only once. Sequencing was done on a sample of peripheral blood. The origin of the receptors is a woman aged 30 to 39 with acute or convalescent COVID-19.

The V and J genes are TRBV2 and TRBJ1-5, with a tentative D call TRBD1 (6 bases). Germline V gives CDR1 SNHLY, CDR2 FYNNEI. The CDR3 is 14 amino acids. The V end was cut by 2 bases, the J end by 4 bases, with 9 bases between. In DNA, the CDR3 is TGTGCCAGCAGTGAAAACCAGGGGAATCAGCCCCAGCATTTT. It is translated as CASSENQGNQPQHF.

This rearrangement joins TRBV6-5 to TRBJ1-1; D is uncertain. Germline V CDR1 and CDR2: MNHEY, SVGAGI. The CDR3 consists of 14 residues. V lost 2 bases, J lost 7 bases, and 14 bases lay in between. Here the CDR3 DNA reads TGTGCCAGCAGTTACCGCATGGTAGCAAGTGAAGCTTTCTTT. This codes for CASSYRMVASEAFF.

The chain joins TRBV6-5 to TRBJ2-1; 7 positions agree with TRBD2. This CDR3 spans 14 amino acids. Losses at the gene ends were 11 bases for V and 5 bases for J; bases not matched to a gene: 12. Germline V lookup: CDR1 MNHEY, CDR2 SVGAGI. CDR3 loop: CAVVPGTKNNEQFF. DNA for the CDR3: TGTGCCGTCGTACCTGGGACTAAAAACAATGAGCAGTTCTTC.

CDR3 nucleotide sequence: TGCGCCAGCAGCTTGCAGGAAAGCTCCTACAATGAGCAGTTCTTC. It codes for CASSLQESSYNEQFF. This chain links TRBV5-1 with TRBJ2-1; D gene uncertain. CDR3 length: 15 amino acids. Between the trimmed V and J ends, which lost 1 base and 0 bases, there was a span of 8 bases. Per the germline V gene, CDR1 is SGHRS and CDR2 is YFSETQ.

The gene calls are TRBV2 and TRBJ2-3; perhaps TRBD1 as D (6 bases). The CDR3 is 16 residues long. The ends were cut back, 4 bases at V and 7 bases at J, with 21 bases in the middle. Per germline, CDR1 SNHLY and CDR2 FYNNEI. CDR3 residues: CASSGRGRGSGNTQYF. The DNA of the CDR3 is TGTGCCAGCAGTGGCCGGGGCAGGGGTTCGGGAAATACGCAGTATTTT.

This clone came up once. The chain employs TRBV24-1 and TRBJ1-5, with TRBD1 identical over 9 bases. Germline V CDR1 and CDR2: KGHDR, SFDVKD. Germline trimming cut 4 bases from V and 5 bases from J; bases unmatched to any gene: 5. There are 15 residues in the CDR3. The CDR3 is CATSDSGQGYQPQHF. CDR3 DNA: TGTGCCACCAGTGACTCGGGACAGGGCTATCAGCCCCAGCATTTT.

The chain combines TRBV20-1 with TRBJ1-1, with unresolved D. There are 11 residues in the CDR3. V lost 6 bases, J lost 3 bases, and 8 bases lay in between. The germline gives CDR1 DFQATT, CDR2 SNEGSKA (reference sequence). This chain's CDR3 is CSALEDTEAFF. DNA for the CDR3: TGCAGTGCCCTGGAGGACACTGAAGCTTTCTTT.

This clone was seen once. V is TRBV6-1 and J is TRBJ1-5; D perhaps matches TRBD1 (5 bases). This CDR3 spans 16 amino acids. V lost 4 bases to trimming and J lost 7 bases, with 20 bases between them. Germline V CDR1 and CDR2: MNHNS, SASEGT. CDR3 nucleotide sequence: TGTGCCAGCAGTGCGGTTCAGGGCGTAGGGGCACAGCCCCAGCATTTT. Its translation: CASSAVQGVGAQPQHF.

The chain couples TRBV7-2 to TRBJ1-3; no definite D call. The germline V gene has CDR1 SGHTA and CDR2 FQGNSA. V lost 4 bases and J 8 bases, leaving 9 bases between the germline ends. The CDR3 extends over 12 amino acids. CDR3 DNA: TGTGCCAGCAGCTCGCCGGGATACACCATATATTTT. As protein: CASSSPGYTIYF.

This clone was seen just once. V usage is TRBV13 and J usage is TRBJ2-7; 10 bases agree with TRBD2. The V and J ends lost 5 bases and 3 bases, in that order; junction bases with no gene match: 4. In germline, CDR1 is PRHDT, CDR2 FYEKMQ (reference sequence). CDR3 length equals 14 residues. The CDR3 loop reads CASSRASGSYEQYF. DNA for the CDR3: TGTGCCAGCAGCCGGGCTAGCGGGAGCTACGAGCAGTACTTC.

The rearrangement joins TRBV11-2 to TRBJ2-7; 7 positions match TRBD1. CDR1 SGHAT and CDR2 FQNNGV come from the germline V gene. Trimming cost V 7 bases and J 2 bases; bases outside gene matches: 2. The length of the CDR3 is 12 residues. The CDR3 region is CASKQGPYEQYF. The CDR3 DNA reads TGTGCCAGCAAACAGGGGCCCTACGAGCAGTACTTC.

The CDR3 nucleotides are TGTGCCAGCTCCCTTAGCGGCAATGAGCAGTTCTTC. It yields the protein CASSLSGNEQFF. This sequence joins TRBV6-5 and TRBJ2-1; D possibly corresponds to TRBD2 (6 bases). The CDR3 has 12 residues. With 8 bases removed from V and 6 bases from J, the gap between germline ends came to 11 bases. In germline, CDR1 is MNHEY, CDR2 SVGAGI.

This rearrangement joins TRBV5-1 to TRBJ2-1; a possible D gene is TRBD1 (6 bases). The CDR3 is 15 residues long. Trimming cost V 3 bases and J 1 base, with 11 bases left between them. Germline CDR1 SGHRS, CDR2 YFSETQ. Written as DNA, the CDR3 is TGCGCCAGCAGCTCCCAGGGGATTTCCTACAATGAGCAGTTCTTC. It is translated as CASSSQGISYNEQFF.

This clone is a singleton in its sample. The V call is TRBV5-1, the J call TRBJ2-1; D ambiguous. The CDR3 contains 11 residues. Per germline, CDR1 SGHRS and CDR2 YFSETQ. The germline V and J ends were trimmed by 6 bases and 7 bases, with 8 bases remaining between them. CDR3: CASIIGNEQFF. The CDR3, as DNA: TGCGCCAGCATTATCGGGAATGAGCAGTTCTTC.

This clone has a handful of counts. The chain combines TRBV24-1 with TRBJ2-1; unclear D gene. CDR3 length: 12 residues. Germline-derived CDR1 and CDR2 are KGHDR and SFDVKD. V shed 5 bases and J shed 10 bases, with 11 bases lying between them. The CDR3 DNA reads TGTGCCACCAGTGGGGCTACCCTAGAGCAGTTCTTC. It specifies CATSGATLEQFF.

The chain carries TRBV7-9 and TRBJ2-3; 10 bases align to TRBD2. V trimming: 5 bases; J trimming: 6 bases; junction bases outside the gene matches: 8. This CDR3 contains 15 residues. The germline V gene encodes CDR1 SEHNR and CDR2 FQNEAQ (reference sequence). The CDR3 nucleotides read TGTGCCAGCAGCCAAGCGGGAGGGCCTATGGATACGCAGTATTTT. Translated, it gives CASSQAGGPMDTQYF.

This chain uses TRBV5-1 with TRBJ2-7, with 7 bases that match TRBD2. Germline V lookup: CDR1 SGHRS, CDR2 YFSETQ. With 5 bases clipped from V and 3 bases from J, the junction kept 8 bases outside the gene matches. The CDR3 sequence is 14 residues long. The CDR3 reads CASSPTGTNYEQYF. CDR3 nucleotide sequence: TGCGCCAGCAGTCCTACCGGGACTAACTACGAGCAGTACTTC.

V usage is TRBV7-6 and J usage is TRBJ1-1, with unresolved D. V lost 8 bases and J lost 7, with 11 bases in between. Germline V lookup: CDR1 SGHVS, CDR2 FNYEAQ. There are 11 residues in the CDR3. The DNA for the CDR3 is TGTGCCAGCGCCGCGAGGGATGAAGCTTTCTTT. Translating it yields CASAARDEAFF.

The chain uses TRBV7-9 and TRBJ2-2; TRBD1 agrees at 7 bases. V shed 7 bases, J shed 6 bases, and the junction held 14 bases outside the gene matches. Germline assignment: CDR1 SEHNR and CDR2 FQNEAQ (reference sequence). The CDR3 is 16 amino acids. The CDR3 spells CASTLRGTAASGELFF. The CDR3 bases are TGTGCCAGCACCCTTAGGGGGACAGCCGCCTCCGGGGAGCTGTTTTTT.

The V and J genes are TRBV7-9 and TRBJ2-6; D is perhaps TRBD1 (6 bases). Trimming stripped 5 bases from V and 4 bases from J, with 15 bases between. CDR1 and CDR2 (germline): SEHNR, FQNEAQ (reference sequence). CDR3 length: 16 residues. DNA for the CDR3: TGTGCCAGCAGCCGCACTCTGGGGACAGGGGCCAACGTCCTGACTTTC. Amino acid sequence: CASSRTLGTGANVLTF.

V usage is TRBV11-2 and J usage is TRBJ2-3; D not resolved. CDR3 length equals 13 residues. V lost 2 bases and J 0 bases, leaving 3 bases between the germline ends. CDR1 is SGHAT and CDR2 is FQNNGV in the germline V gene. The CDR3 sequence: CASSLSSTDTQYF. CDR3 sequence (DNA): TGTGCCAGCAGCTTATCGAGCACAGATACGCAGTATTTT. The entire variable domain, with the rest obtained from reference TRBV11-2 and TRBJ2-3, is as follows: EAGVAQSPRYKIIEKRQSVAFWCNPISGHATLYWYQQILGQGPKLLIQFQNNGVVDDSQLPKDRFSAERLKGVDSTLKIQPAKLEDSAVYLCASSLSSTDTQYFGPGTRLTVL.

The chain couples TRBV3-1 (or the pseudogene TRBV3-2) to TRBJ2-7; D gene ambiguous. Deletions cut 0 bases from V and 1 base from J, with 7 bases between. Germline assignment: CDR1 LGHDT and CDR2 YNNKEL (reference sequence). The CDR3 consists of 14 residues. In nucleotides, the CDR3 is TGTGCCAGCAGCCAAGATTTGACTTCCTACGAGCAGTACTTC. It specifies CASSQDLTSYEQYF.

This clone came up once. The J gene is TRBJ2-7, the V gene TRBV3-1 (or the pseudogene TRBV3-2); D may be TRBD2 (6 bases). This CDR3 has 17 residues. Germline V CDR1 and CDR2: LGHDT, YNNKEL (reference sequence). The V gene lost 3 bases and the J gene lost 0 bases, with 18 bases spanning the gap. CDR3: CASSQGLPSESSYEQYF. The CDR3 bases are TGTGCCAGCAGCCAGGGACTGCCGTCAGAAAGCTCCTACGAGCAGTACTTC.

Notes on this clone: Germline is not matched at one junction end, which may reflect a read error. The chain is built from TRBV5-1 and TRBJ2-3; 9 nucleotides match TRBD2. CDR1 is SGHRS and CDR2 is YFSETQ in the germline V gene. The CDR3 loop spans 18 amino acids. The CDR3 loop is CASSLDPGQGTSKDTQYF. The CDR3 nucleotides read TGCGCCAGCAGCTTGGATCCAGGGCAGGGGACTAGCAAAGATACGCAGTATTTT. The full variable domain, with the rest looked up from reference TRBV5-1 and TRBJ2-3, is KAGVTQTPRYLIKTRGQQVTLSCSPISGHRSVSWYQQTPGQGLQFLFEYFSETQRNKGNFPGRFSGRQFSNSRSEMNVSTLELGDSALYLCASSLDPGQGTSKDTQYFGPGTRLTVL.

This clone was seen a few times. This rearrangement joins TRBV5-5 to TRBJ1-3; unclear D gene. Germline values: CDR1 SGHKS, CDR2 YYEKEE (reference sequence). V lost 1 base, J lost 0 bases, and 5 bases lay in between. The CDR3 has 14 amino acids. CDR3 protein: CASSLSNSGNTIYF. For the CDR3, the DNA is TGTGCCAGCAGCTTGTCAAACTCTGGAAACACCATATATTTT.

This sequence joins TRBV19 and TRBJ1-1; perhaps TRBD1 as D (5 bases). Germline CDR1 LNHDA, CDR2 SQIVND (reference sequence). The CDR3 has 14 residues. The V end lost 5 bases, the J end lost 3 bases, and 13 bases lay between the germline ends. CDR3 sequence: CASSQTGDDTEAFF. The DNA of the CDR3 is TGTGCCAGTAGTCAAACAGGTGATGACACTGAAGCTTTCTTT. Variable domain in full (rest from reference TRBV19 and TRBJ1-1): DGGITQSPKYLFRKEGQNVTLSCEQNLNHDAMYWYRQDPGQGLRLIYYSQIVNDFQKGDIAEGYSVSREKKESFPLTVTSAQKNPTAFYLCASSQTGDDTEAFFGQGTRLTVV.

V gene TRBV25-1 combines with J gene TRBJ2-1; D might be TRBD2 (6 bases). Germline CDR1 MGHDK, CDR2 SYGVNS. The CDR3 is 12 residues long. With 3 bases removed from V and 10 bases from J, the gap between germline ends came to 10 bases. The CDR3 DNA reads as TGTGCCAGCAGTGATCGGGGACTCGAGCAGTTCTTC. Translation: CASSDRGLEQFF.

The rearrangement links TRBV11-3 to TRBJ1-3, with D maybe TRBD1 (5 bases). This CDR3 comprises 14 residues. The germline gives CDR1 SGHNT, CDR2 YENEEA. Trimming cost V 2 bases and J 1 base, with 6 bases left between them. CDR3 amino acids: CASSLPGSGNTIYF. As DNA, the CDR3 is TGTGCCAGCAGCTTACCAGGGTCTGGAAACACCATATATTTT.

This clone was detected a few times. The genes are TRBV28 and TRBJ1-2; D gene ambiguous. This CDR3 contains 14 residues. Germline lookup yields CDR1 MDHEN and CDR2 SYDVKM. The germline V and J ends were trimmed by 3 bases and 8 bases, with 16 bases remaining between them. For the CDR3, the DNA is TGTGCCAGCAGTTTCATCCCCCGAAGAGGGGGCTACACCTTC. Protein: CASSFIPRRGGYTF.